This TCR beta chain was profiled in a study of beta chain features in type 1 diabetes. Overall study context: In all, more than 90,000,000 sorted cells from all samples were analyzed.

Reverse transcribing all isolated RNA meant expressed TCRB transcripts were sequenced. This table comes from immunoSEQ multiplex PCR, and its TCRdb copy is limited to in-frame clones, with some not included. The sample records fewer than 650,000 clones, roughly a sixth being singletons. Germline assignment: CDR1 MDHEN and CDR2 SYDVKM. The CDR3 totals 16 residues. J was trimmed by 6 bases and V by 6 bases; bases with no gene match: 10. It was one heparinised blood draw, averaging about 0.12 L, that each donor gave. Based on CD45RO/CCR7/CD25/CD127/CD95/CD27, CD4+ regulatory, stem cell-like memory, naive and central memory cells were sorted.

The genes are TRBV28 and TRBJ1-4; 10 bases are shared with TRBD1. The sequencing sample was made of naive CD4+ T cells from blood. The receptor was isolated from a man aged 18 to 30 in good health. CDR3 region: CASRRPAGTGDEKLFF. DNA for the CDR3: TGTGCCAGCAGGCGCCCTGCCGGGACAGGGGATGAAAAACTGTTTTTT.